The clone carrying this T cell receptor (beta chain) was detected only a few times. Its cognate antigen is unknown. This sample was included in a study of cytomegalovirus exposure and HLA in healthy donors. Study-level findings and limits: V- and J-gene trimming of TCR beta was linked (in a later analysis) to a missense DCLRE1C variant.

The PCR had 60 Vbeta and 13 Jbeta primers. The repertoire was sequenced with immunoSEQ multiplex PCR; TCRdb's copy has only in-frame clones and lacks some. In the table there are 110,000 or so clones, over 70% of which are singletons. CDR1 SGHTA and CDR2 FQGNSA come from the germline V gene. The CDR3 covers 15 residues. The V gene lost 3 bases and the J gene lost 2 bases, with 12 bases spanning the gap. This cohort consisted of healthy bone marrow donors. Sequencing was done on a sample of PBMCs. V and J are TRBV7-2 and TRBJ2-3; D not certain. The sequence was collected from a man aged 40-49 years in good health and CMV-seronegative. This chain's CDR3 is CASSFSPLPTDTQYF. The CDR3 nucleotides read TGTGCCAGCAGCTTTAGCCCACTCCCCACAGATACGCAGTATTTT.